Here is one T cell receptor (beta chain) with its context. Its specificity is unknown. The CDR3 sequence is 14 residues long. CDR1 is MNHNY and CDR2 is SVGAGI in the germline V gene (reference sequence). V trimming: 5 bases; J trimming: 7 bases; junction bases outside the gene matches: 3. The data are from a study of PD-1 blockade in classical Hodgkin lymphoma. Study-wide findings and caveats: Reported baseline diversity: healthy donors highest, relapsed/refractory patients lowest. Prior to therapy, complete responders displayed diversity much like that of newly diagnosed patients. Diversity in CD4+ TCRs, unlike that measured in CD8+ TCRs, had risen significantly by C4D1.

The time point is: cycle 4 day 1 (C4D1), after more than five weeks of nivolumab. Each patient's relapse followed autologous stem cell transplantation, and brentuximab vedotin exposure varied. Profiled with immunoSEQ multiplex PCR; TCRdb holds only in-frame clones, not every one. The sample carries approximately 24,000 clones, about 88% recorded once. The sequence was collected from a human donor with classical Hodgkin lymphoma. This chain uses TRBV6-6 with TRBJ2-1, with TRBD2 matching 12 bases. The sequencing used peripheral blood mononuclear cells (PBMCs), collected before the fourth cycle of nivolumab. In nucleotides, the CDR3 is TGTGCCAGCAGTCGGACTAGCGGGACGAATGAGCAGTTCTTC. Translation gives CASSRTSGTNEQFF.